The T cell receptor beta chain described here comes from a study of T cells in Graves' hyperthyroidism and ophthalmopathy. The TCR beta CDR3 regions underwent amplification using RNA transcripts as the source. HTBI primers were employed in a first-round RT-PCR of the TCR CDR3. From the multiplex PCR reads, TCRdb called clonotypes with MiXCR, one entry per CDR3 protein. The sample lists about 560,000 distinct CDR3 sequences, roughly 50% occurring once. The V gene's germline CDR1 is SGHRS and CDR2 YFSETQ. The CDR3 is made up of 15 amino acids. The ends were cut back, 0 bases at V and 3 bases at J, with 10 bases in the middle.

The TCR sequence derives from a woman aged 18-29 years with Graves' hyperthyroidism. The J gene is TRBJ1-5, the V gene TRBV5-1; D is unclear. The sequencing input was peripheral blood or thyroid tissue (not recorded which). The CDR3: CASSLAAGANQPQHF. In nucleotides, the CDR3 is TGCGCCAGCAGCTTGGCGGCAGGCGCCAATCAGCCCCAGCATTTT.